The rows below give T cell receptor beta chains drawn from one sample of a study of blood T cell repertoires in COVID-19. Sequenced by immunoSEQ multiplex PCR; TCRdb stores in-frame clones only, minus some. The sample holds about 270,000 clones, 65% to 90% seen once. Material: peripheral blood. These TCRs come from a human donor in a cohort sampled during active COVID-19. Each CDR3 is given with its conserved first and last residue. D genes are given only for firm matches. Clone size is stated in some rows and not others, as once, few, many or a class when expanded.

CASSFTNTGELFF TRBV6-2/TRBV6-3 few TRBJ2-2 -
CASSLNGRGNEQYF TRBV5-6 - TRBJ2-7 TRBD1
CASSRQPNTEAFF TRBV2 - TRBJ1-1 -
CASSYGRTGLNTEAFF TRBV6-2/TRBV6-3 - TRBJ1-1 TRBD1
CASSDRQETQYF TRBV2 - TRBJ2-5 -
CASKYGGSSHEQYF TRBV6-5 - TRBJ2-7 -
CASSDRLVAGELFF TRBV6-1 - TRBJ2-2 -
CTSSFRENGELFF TRBV18 - TRBJ2-2 -
CASRGQYYGYTF TRBV6-5 - TRBJ1-2 TRBD1
CASSSSGQGLRETQYF TRBV5-6 many TRBJ2-5 TRBD1
CASSLELSQGREQFF TRBV7-2 - TRBJ2-1 -
CASSLFDGSLYEQYF TRBV27 - TRBJ2-7 -
CASRGGLGRETQYF TRBV2 - TRBJ2-5 -
CAFRDFKVFEQYF TRBV2 - TRBJ2-7 -
CASSLEGSGSGTQYF TRBV7-2 - TRBJ2-3 TRBD2
CASSPPSGARDTQYF TRBV18 few TRBJ2-3 TRBD2
CARADRPYSNQPQHF TRBV19 once TRBJ1-5 -
CASTKTSGLGEQFF TRBV6-5 - TRBJ2-1 TRBD2
CASSQVISGYEQYF TRBV4-1 - TRBJ2-7 -
CASSDPGQGKNEQFF TRBV2 once TRBJ2-1 TRBD1
CASSQWTGVGNTIYF TRBV11-2 - TRBJ1-3 TRBD1
CASSYVRANTGELFF TRBV6-2/TRBV6-3 - TRBJ2-2 -
CASSLGRRSVVETQYF TRBV5-1 - TRBJ2-5 -
CASSHGLGSPYPLFF TRBV3-1/TRBV3-2 - TRBJ2-1 -
CASSPSNEQFF TRBV18 - TRBJ2-1 -
CASSFFGTQNTIYF TRBV28 - TRBJ1-3 -
CASSTAQGTYNEQFF TRBV19 - TRBJ2-1 TRBD1
CASSHSGDRREKLFF TRBV4-2 once TRBJ1-4 -
CASSLGGDRASYEQYF TRBV28 - TRBJ2-7 TRBD1
CASSGTANEKLFF TRBV18 - TRBJ1-4 TRBD1
CASSLLAGGSTDTQYF TRBV28 - TRBJ2-3 TRBD2
CASSPDWTGRRGYTF TRBV28 - TRBJ1-2 TRBD1
CASGLWTGDFTEAFF TRBV6-5 - TRBJ1-1 TRBD1
CASSVLQGIGTDTQYF TRBV14 - TRBJ2-3 -
CASSLGEASYNEQFF TRBV2 - TRBJ2-1 -
CASSQIPTGQGLYEQYF TRBV4-1 - TRBJ2-7 TRBD1
CASSLDPFGISGTEQYF TRBV11-2 - TRBJ2-7 TRBD2
CASSRQGNQPQHF TRBV6-5 - TRBJ1-5 -
CASSMGQGTYGYTF TRBV19 - TRBJ1-2 TRBD1
CASSVARGTGGILDEQFF TRBV9 - TRBJ2-1 TRBD1
CASNPKGTDYEQYF TRBV19 - TRBJ2-7 -
CASRTGGAYTF TRBV6-5 - TRBJ1-2 -
CASSLIGFSGNTIYF TRBV7-9 few TRBJ1-3 -
CASSPRAGDGYTF TRBV18 - TRBJ1-2 -
CASRRVIGGEKLFF TRBV2 - TRBJ1-4 -
CASSLSGTGAETLHF TRBV27 - TRBJ1-6 TRBD1
CASSPTQGTYEQYF TRBV7-2 - TRBJ2-7 -
CAWNIQGNTEAFF TRBV30 - TRBJ1-1 -
CASSPGTSEDTQYF TRBV19 - TRBJ2-3 TRBD2
CATSDSAGRGVTGELFF TRBV24-1 - TRBJ2-2 TRBD2
CAISDLTEGFEQYF TRBV10-3 once TRBJ2-7 -
CASSGVGWLGDREQFF TRBV9 - TRBJ2-1 -
CASSRQGTSGRYEQFF TRBV5-6 - TRBJ2-1 TRBD2
CASSLPARVRSQPQHF TRBV19 - TRBJ1-5 -